Included here is one T cell receptor beta chain sequence, with context. TCRdb keeps only in-frame clones here, not all; method: immunoSEQ multiplex PCR. The table shows about 80,000 clones, with approximately 90% occurring only once. The sample comes from a study of blood T cell repertoires in COVID-19. Overall study context: Sites in the United States, Italy and Spain provided acute and convalescent COVID-19 samples. The analysed material was cDNA or gDNA that came from T cells, B-cell-depleted T cells, or PBMCs.

The CDR3 covers 13 residues. Per germline, CDR1 ENHRY and CDR2 SYGVKD. The J segment lost 1 base and the V segment lost 7 bases, leaving 1 base of the junction unmatched. The V gene is TRBV10-3, the J gene TRBJ2-3; TRBD2 agrees at 8 bases. The clonotype originates from a woman over 75 with acute or convalescent COVID-19. Source material: peripheral blood. The CDR3 here is CAITAGGTDTQYF. The CDR3 DNA is TGTGCCATCACAGCGGGGGGCACAGATACGCAGTATTTT.